Each of the 14 T cell receptor beta chains below was sequenced from the same sample in a study of T cell responses to AZD1222 COVID-19 vaccine. The table came from immunoSEQ multiplex PCR; TCRdb's copy has only in-frame clones and leaves some out. The sample holds around 120,000 clones, 85% to 95% seen once. Material: peripheral blood, obtained 28 days after the second AZD1222 dose. The receptors come from an adult who received the AZD1222 COVID-19 vaccine.

The chain is built from TRBV7-9 and TRBJ2-7, with 10 positions matching TRBD2. There are 18 residues in the CDR3. In germline, CDR1 is SEHNR, CDR2 FQNEAQ (reference sequence). J was trimmed by 0 bases and V by 0 bases; bases with no gene match: 8. The CDR3 reads CASSLAKRGGSSSYEQYF. As DNA, the CDR3 is TGTGCCAGCAGCTTAGCCAAGCGGGGGGGCAGCAGCTCCTACGAGCAGTACTTC.

The rearrangement joins TRBV10-2 to TRBJ1-2; D gene uncertain. V was trimmed by 3 bases and J by 4 bases, leaving 12 bases between them. The length of the CDR3 is 14 residues. Germline V gene lookup returns CDR1 WSHSY and CDR2 SAAADI. Here the CDR3 DNA reads TGCGCCAGCAGTGATAATACAGTCGTCTATGGCTACACCTTC. This encodes CASSDNTVVYGYTF.

The chain is built from TRBV9 and TRBJ2-2; the match to TRBD2 covers 13 bases. V lost 2 bases to trimming and J lost 8 bases; unmatched junction nucleotides: 6. CDR3 size: 16 residues. Germline loops: CDR1 SGDLS, CDR2 YYNGEE. DNA for the CDR3: TGTGCCAGCAGCGTCGGGACTAGCGGGATTGGGGGGGAGCTGTTTTTT. Protein: CASSVGTSGIGGELFF.

The rearrangement joins TRBV7-9 to TRBJ2-7, with D tentatively TRBD2 (6 bases). This CDR3 comprises 15 residues. Per germline, CDR1 SEHNR and CDR2 FQNEAQ (reference sequence). Trimming shortened V by 8 bases and J by 3 bases, and 20 bases separated the two germline ends. CDR3 in amino acids: CASRKEGGVNYEQYF. CDR3 DNA sequence: TGTGCCAGCCGTAAGGAGGGCGGGGTTAACTACGAGCAGTACTTC.

This clone was seen a handful of times. This chain links TRBV5-1 with TRBJ1-6, with TRBD1 identical over 8 bases. The J segment lost 10 bases and the V segment lost 3 bases, leaving 6 bases of the junction unmatched. Germline assignment: CDR1 SGHRS and CDR2 YFSETQ. The CDR3 totals 14 residues. CDR3 DNA sequence: TGCGCCAGCAGCTCCCAGGGGGCCGGATCACCCCTCCACTTT. It is translated as CASSSQGAGSPLHF.

The chain is built from TRBV19 and TRBJ2-3; D may be TRBD2 (5 bases). This CDR3 has 14 residues. V dropped 6 bases and J dropped 1 base, with 11 bases sitting between them. Germline V lookup: CDR1 LNHDA, CDR2 SQIVND (reference sequence). The CDR3 spells CASREWRGTDTQYF. CDR3 nucleotide sequence: TGTGCCAGTAGGGAGTGGCGGGGCACAGATACGCAGTATTTT.

The chain joins TRBV6-2 or TRBV6-3 to TRBJ1-1, with D perhaps TRBD1 (6 bases). Germline CDR1 reads MNHEY; CDR2 reads SVGEGT. This CDR3 spans 12 amino acids. V lost 5 bases and J 7 bases, leaving 11 bases between the germline ends. The CDR3 is CASSPYRVEAFF. CDR3 sequence (DNA): TGTGCCAGCAGTCCCTACAGGGTTGAAGCTTTCTTT.

This chain joins TRBV29-1 and TRBJ1-1; the D is unclear. Per the germline V gene, CDR1 is SQVTM and CDR2 is ANQGSEA. V was cut by 4 bases and J by 3 bases, with 12 bases left in between. CDR3 length: 13 amino acids. CDR3 loop: CSVGEGSHTEAFF. CDR3 sequence (DNA): TGCAGCGTTGGAGAGGGTTCCCACACTGAAGCTTTCTTT.

This clone has just a few counts. V usage is TRBV4-3 and J usage is TRBJ2-7; 8 positions match TRBD2. With V trimmed by 4 bases and J by 4 bases, 9 bases remained unmatched. The CDR3 is 15 residues long. In germline, CDR1 is LGHNA, CDR2 YSLEER. In DNA form, the CDR3 reads TGCGCCAGCAGCCCTTCTCCGGGACTAGTGTACGAGCAGTACTTC. It translates to CASSPSPGLVYEQYF.

V usage is TRBV6-2 or TRBV6-3 and J usage is TRBJ2-1; the D gene is possibly TRBD2 (6 bases). The CDR3 has 17 amino acids. The germline gives CDR1 MNHEY, CDR2 SVGEGT. Between the trimmed V and J ends, which lost 0 bases and 4 bases, there was a span of 16 bases. CDR3: CASSYSSPRGIYNEQFF. In DNA, the CDR3 is TGTGCCAGCAGTTACTCGAGCCCCCGGGGGATATACAATGAGCAGTTCTTC.

The chain is built from TRBV29-1 and TRBJ2-7; a possible D gene is TRBD2 (6 bases). Germline V lookup: CDR1 SQVTM, CDR2 ANQGSEA. There are 11 residues in the CDR3. Trimming cost V 7 bases and J 3 bases, with 10 bases left between them. In DNA, the CDR3 is TGCAGCGCCGAGGACTACTACGAGCAGTACTTC. Its protein is CSAEDYYEQYF.

V and J are TRBV12-5 and TRBJ1-2; 7 bases are shared with TRBD1. This CDR3 is 14 amino acids long. Germline trimming cut 6 bases from V and 7 bases from J; bases unmatched to any gene: 11. In germline, CDR1 is LGHNT, CDR2 FRNRAP. DNA for the CDR3: TGTGCTAGTGGCCGAGGAGGGGGCGCAATTGGCTACACCTTC. Protein: CASGRGGGAIGYTF.

The CDR3 reads CASSDTGIGSPLHF. The CDR3 coding sequence is TGTGCCAGCAGTGACACGGGAATCGGGTCACCCCTCCACTTT. This chain joins TRBV6-4 and TRBJ1-6, with unresolved D. The CDR3 runs to 14 residues. The V end lost 2 bases, the J end lost 10 bases, and 12 bases lay between the germline ends. Germline V CDR1 and CDR2: MRHNA, SNTAGT.

The chain has TRBV14 and TRBJ2-1, with TRBD1 matching 11 bases. The CDR3 consists of 15 residues. Germline V gives CDR1 SGHDN, CDR2 FVKESK. The trim removed 4 bases at V and 6 bases at J, leaving 5 bases unmatched. The CDR3 nucleotides read TGTGCCAGCAGCCGAGGGACAGGGGGTTTCAATGAGCAGTTCTTC. Translating gives CASSRGTGGFNEQFF.